The T cell receptor beta chain under discussion was sequenced for a study of T cells in Graves' hyperthyroidism and ophthalmopathy. Over 18 months, lack of ophthalmopathy progression marked Graves' hyperthyroidism as stable. Lactation, pregnancy, other autoimmune disease or uncontrolled infection excluded patients. Orbital computed tomography, thyroid ultrasound, serum thyroxine and TRAb, and clinical symptoms together informed the diagnoses. Between the trimmed V and J ends, which lost 0 bases and 1 base, there was a span of 10 bases. CDR1 is LNHNV, CDR2 YYDKDF, per germline (reference sequence). CDR3 length: 15 residues. In this sample, this clonotype turned up many times. As yet, its antigen is unknown. RNA transcripts were the template for amplifying TCR beta CDR3 regions. Carried out on the TCR CDR3, a first-round RT-PCR used the HTBI primer set. Via MiXCR, TCRdb re-called the multiplex PCR reads, giving one row per CDR3 protein. This table holds hundreds of thousands of distinct CDR3 sequences, 38% found once.

Study conclusions and caveats: Classification by a 13 V-J model distinguished ophthalmopathy from stable hyperthyroidism.

The receptor's source is a young man with Graves' hyperthyroidism. This chain connects TRBV15 to TRBJ2-7; D perhaps matches TRBD2 (5 bases). Input material: blood. CDR3 nucleotides: TGTGCCACCAGCAGAGATCGGCTAGCTTCCTACGAGCAGTACTTC. As protein: CATSRDRLASYEQYF.